These 2 T cell receptor beta chains came from one sample sequenced in a study of blood T cell repertoires in COVID-19. Some clones are missing from TCRdb's copy, which holds only in-frame ones; the method was immunoSEQ multiplex PCR. The sample carries just over 300,000 clones, 70% to 90% recorded once. The sequenced sample was PBMCs or T cells enriched from blood (not recorded which). Receptors were obtained from a man younger than 40 who had recovered from COVID-19.

The V gene is TRBV5-1, the J gene TRBJ2-1; 10 positions match TRBD2. The germline V gene has CDR1 SGHRS and CDR2 YFSETQ. CDR3 length: 16 residues. The trim removed 4 bases at V and 8 bases at J, leaving 12 bases unmatched. As DNA, the CDR3 is TGCGCCAGCAGCAAGGGGTGGAGCGGGGGGGCAGATGAGCAGTTCTTC. It specifies CASSKGWSGGADEQFF.

The V call is TRBV6-1, the J call TRBJ1-2; no definite D call. The CDR3 is made up of 15 amino acids. V lost 3 bases and J 0 bases, leaving 11 bases between the germline ends. The germline gives CDR1 MNHNS, CDR2 SASEGT. The CDR3 here is CASSDQQFPNYGYTF. DNA for the CDR3: TGTGCCAGCAGTGATCAACAATTTCCTAACTATGGCTACACCTTC.